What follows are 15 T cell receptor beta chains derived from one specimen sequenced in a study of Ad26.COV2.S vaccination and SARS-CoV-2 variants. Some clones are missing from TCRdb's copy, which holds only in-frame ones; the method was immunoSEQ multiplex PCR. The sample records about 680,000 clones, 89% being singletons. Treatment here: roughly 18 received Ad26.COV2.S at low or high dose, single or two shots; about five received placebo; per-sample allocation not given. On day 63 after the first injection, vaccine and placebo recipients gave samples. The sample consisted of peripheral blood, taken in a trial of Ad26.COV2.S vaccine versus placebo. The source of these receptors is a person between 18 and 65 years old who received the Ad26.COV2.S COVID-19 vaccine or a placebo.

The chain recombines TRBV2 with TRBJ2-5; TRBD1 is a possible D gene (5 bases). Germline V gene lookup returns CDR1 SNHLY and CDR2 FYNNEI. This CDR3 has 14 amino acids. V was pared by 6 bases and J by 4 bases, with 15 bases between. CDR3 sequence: CASSLDVGAETQYF. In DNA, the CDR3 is TGTGCCAGCAGCCTCGATGTTGGGGCAGAGACCCAGTACTTC.

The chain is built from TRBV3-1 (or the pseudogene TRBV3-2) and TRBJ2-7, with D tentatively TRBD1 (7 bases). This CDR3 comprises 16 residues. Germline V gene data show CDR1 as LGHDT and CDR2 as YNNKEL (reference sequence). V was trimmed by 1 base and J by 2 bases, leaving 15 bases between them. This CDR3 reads CASSQGLSRGAYEQYF. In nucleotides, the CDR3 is TGTGCCAGCAGCCAAGGCCTCTCCAGGGGGGCCTACGAGCAGTACTTC.

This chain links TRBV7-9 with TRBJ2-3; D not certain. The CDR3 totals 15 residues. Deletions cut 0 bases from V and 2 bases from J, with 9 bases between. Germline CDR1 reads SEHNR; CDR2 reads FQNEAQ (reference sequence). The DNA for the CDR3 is TGTGCCAGCAGCTTAGCAGGCGGAACCACAGATACGCAGTATTTT. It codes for CASSLAGGTTDTQYF. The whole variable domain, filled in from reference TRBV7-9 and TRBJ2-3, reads DTGVSQNPRHKITKRGQNVTFRCDPISEHNRLYWYRQTLGQGPEFLTYFQNEAQLEKSRLLSDRFSAERPKGSFSTLEIQRTEQGDSAMYLCASSLAGGTTDTQYFGPGTRLTVL.

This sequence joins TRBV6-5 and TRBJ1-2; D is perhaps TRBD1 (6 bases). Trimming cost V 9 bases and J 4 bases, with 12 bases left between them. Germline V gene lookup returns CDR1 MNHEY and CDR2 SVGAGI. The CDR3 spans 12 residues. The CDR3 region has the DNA TGTGCCAGTCCAGGGGCCCCCTATGGCTACACCTTC. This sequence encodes CASPGAPYGYTF.

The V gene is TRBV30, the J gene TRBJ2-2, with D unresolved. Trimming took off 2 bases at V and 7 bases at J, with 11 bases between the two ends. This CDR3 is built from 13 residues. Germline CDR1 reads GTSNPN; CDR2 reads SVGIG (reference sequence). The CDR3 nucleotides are TGTGCCTGGAGTAAGACCCCCATCGGGGAGCTGTTTTTT. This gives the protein CAWSKTPIGELFF.

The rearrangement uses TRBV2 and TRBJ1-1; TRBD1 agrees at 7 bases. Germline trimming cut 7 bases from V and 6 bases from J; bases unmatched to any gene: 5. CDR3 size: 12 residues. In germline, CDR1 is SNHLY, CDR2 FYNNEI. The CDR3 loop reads CASTWDSPEAFF. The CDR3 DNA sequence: TGTGCCAGCACCTGGGACAGCCCTGAAGCTTTCTTT.

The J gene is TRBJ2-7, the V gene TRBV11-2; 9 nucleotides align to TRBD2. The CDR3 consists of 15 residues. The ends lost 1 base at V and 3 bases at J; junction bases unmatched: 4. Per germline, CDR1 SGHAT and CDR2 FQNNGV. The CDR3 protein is CASSLAGLADYEQYF. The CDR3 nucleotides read TGTGCCAGCAGCTTAGCGGGACTAGCTGACTACGAGCAGTACTTC.

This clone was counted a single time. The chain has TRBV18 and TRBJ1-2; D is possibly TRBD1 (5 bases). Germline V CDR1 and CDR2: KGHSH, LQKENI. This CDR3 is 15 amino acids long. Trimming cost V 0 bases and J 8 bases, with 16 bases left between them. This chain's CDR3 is CASSPPKGEAFGYTF. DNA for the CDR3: TGTGCCAGCTCACCACCAAAAGGGGAGGCCTTCGGCTACACCTTC.

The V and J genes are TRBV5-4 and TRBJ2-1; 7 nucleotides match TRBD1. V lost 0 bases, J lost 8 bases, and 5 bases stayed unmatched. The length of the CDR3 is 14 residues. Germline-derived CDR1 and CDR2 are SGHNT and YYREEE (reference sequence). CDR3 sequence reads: CASSLDSTGDEQFF. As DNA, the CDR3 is TGTGCCAGCAGCTTGGACTCCACAGGGGATGAGCAGTTCTTC.

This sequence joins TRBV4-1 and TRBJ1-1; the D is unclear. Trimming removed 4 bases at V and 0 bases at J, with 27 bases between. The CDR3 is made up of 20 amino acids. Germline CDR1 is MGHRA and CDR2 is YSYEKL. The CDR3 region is CASSPTETRRVWDMNTEAFF. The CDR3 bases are TGCGCCAGCAGCCCCACGGAGACCCGGAGGGTTTGGGATATGAACACTGAAGCTTTCTTT.

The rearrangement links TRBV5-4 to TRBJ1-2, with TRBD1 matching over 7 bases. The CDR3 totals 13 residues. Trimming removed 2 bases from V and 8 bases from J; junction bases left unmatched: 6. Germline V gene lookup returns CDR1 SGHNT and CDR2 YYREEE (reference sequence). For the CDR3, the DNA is TGTGCCAGCAGCTTTGATAGGGGACAGGGCTACACCTTC. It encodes CASSFDRGQGYTF.

The CDR3 loop reads CASSITLSGEETQYF. The CDR3 coding sequence is TGTGCCAGCAGCATCACCCTTTCAGGAGAAGAGACCCAGTACTTC. This chain joins TRBV5-5 and TRBJ2-5; no definite D call. Trimming pared 4 bases from V and 3 bases from J, leaving 16 bases between. The CDR3 spans 15 residues. Germline CDR1 and CDR2: SGHKS and YYEKEE (reference sequence). Full variable domain (remainder filled in from reference TRBV5-5 and TRBJ2-5): DAGVTQSPTHLIKTRGQQVTLRCSPISGHKSVSWYQQVLGQGPQFIFQYYEKEERGRGNFPDRFSARQFPNYSSELNVNALLLGDSALYLCASSITLSGEETQYFGPGTRLLVL.

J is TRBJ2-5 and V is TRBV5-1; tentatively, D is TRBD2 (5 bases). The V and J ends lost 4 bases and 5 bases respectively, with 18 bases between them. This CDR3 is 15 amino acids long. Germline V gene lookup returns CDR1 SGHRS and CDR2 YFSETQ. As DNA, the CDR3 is TGCGCCAGCAGCAATAACGGAGTCCAGCGGGAGACCCAGTACTTC. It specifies CASSNNGVQRETQYF.

The CDR3 nucleotides read TGCGCCAGCACCACCCTATCGGGAGGGCCAGGCGGGGAGCTGTTTTTT. Translating gives CASTTLSGGPGGELFF. V is TRBV5-1 and J is TRBJ2-2; 8 nucleotides match TRBD2. J lost 7 bases, V lost 6 bases, and 14 bases had no gene match. This CDR3 is 16 amino acids long. Germline CDR1 is SGHRS and CDR2 is YFSETQ.

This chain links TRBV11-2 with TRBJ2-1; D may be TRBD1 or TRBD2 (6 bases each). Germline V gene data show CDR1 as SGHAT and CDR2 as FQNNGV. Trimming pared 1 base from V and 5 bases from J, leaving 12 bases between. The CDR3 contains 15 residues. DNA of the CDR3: TGTGCCAGCAGCTTAGGGGGGGCGAGGGACAATGAGCAGTTCTTC. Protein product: CASSLGGARDNEQFF.